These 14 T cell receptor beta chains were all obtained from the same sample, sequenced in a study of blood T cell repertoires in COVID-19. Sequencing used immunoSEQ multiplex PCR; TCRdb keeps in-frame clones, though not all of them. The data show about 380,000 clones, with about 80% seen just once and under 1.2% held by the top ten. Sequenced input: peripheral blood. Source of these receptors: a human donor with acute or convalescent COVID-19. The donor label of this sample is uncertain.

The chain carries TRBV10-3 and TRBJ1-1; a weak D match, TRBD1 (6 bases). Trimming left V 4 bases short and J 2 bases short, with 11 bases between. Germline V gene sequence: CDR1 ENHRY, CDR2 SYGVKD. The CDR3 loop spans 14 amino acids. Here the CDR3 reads CAISVAQGNTEAFF. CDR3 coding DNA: TGTGCCATCAGTGTTGCACAGGGTAACACTGAAGCTTTCTTT.

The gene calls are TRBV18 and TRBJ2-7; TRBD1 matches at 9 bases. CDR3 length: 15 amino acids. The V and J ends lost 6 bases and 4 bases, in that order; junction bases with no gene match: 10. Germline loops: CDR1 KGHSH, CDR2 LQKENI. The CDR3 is CASSQDRGDLYEQYF. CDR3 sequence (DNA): TGTGCCAGCTCCCAGGACAGGGGTGATCTATACGAGCAGTACTTC.

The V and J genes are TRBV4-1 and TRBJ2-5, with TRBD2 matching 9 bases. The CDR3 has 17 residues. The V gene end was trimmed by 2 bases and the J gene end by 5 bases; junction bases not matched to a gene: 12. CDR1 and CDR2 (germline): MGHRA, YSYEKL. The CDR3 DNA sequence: TGCGCCAGCAGCCAACCTAGGGGAGCGGGAGGTGGGGAGACCCAGTACTTC. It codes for CASSQPRGAGGGETQYF.

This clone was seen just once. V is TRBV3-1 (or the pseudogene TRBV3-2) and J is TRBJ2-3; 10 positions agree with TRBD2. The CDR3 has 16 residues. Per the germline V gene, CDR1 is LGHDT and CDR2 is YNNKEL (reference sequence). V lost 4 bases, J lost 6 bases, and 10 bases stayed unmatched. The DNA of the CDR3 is TGTGCCAGCAGCCTAAGAGCTAGCGGGGGAGCGGATACGCAGTATTTT. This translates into CASSLRASGGADTQYF.

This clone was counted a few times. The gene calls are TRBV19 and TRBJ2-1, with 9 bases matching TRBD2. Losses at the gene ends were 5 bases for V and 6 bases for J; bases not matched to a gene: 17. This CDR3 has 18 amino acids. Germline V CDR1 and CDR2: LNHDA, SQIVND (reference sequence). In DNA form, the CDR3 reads TGTGCCAGTAGTCTTAGGGGGGTAGGCGGGAGGGTCGCCAATGAGCAGTTCTTC. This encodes CASSLRGVGGRVANEQFF. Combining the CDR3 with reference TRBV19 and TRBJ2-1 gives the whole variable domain DGGITQSPKYLFRKEGQNVTLSCEQNLNHDAMYWYRQDPGQGLRLIYYSQIVNDFQKGDIAEGYSVSREKKESFPLTVTSAQKNPTAFYLCASSLRGVGGRVANEQFFGPGTRLTVL.

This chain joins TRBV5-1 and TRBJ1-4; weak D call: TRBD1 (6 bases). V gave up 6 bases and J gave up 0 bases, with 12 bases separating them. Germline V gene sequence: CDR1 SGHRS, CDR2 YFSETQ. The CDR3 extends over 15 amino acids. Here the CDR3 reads CASKDRPATNEKLFF. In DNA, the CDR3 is TGCGCCAGCAAAGACAGGCCGGCAACTAATGAAAAACTGTTTTTT.

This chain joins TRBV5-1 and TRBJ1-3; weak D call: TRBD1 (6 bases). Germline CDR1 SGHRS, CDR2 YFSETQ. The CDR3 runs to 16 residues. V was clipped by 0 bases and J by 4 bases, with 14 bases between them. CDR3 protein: CASSLAAGGSGNTIYF. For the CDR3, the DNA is TGCGCCAGCAGCTTGGCGGCGGGGGGCAGCGGAAACACCATATATTTT.

CDR3 loop: CASSIGQGAGYEQFF. In DNA form, the CDR3 reads TGTGCCAGTAGTATCGGGCAGGGGGCGGGTTATGAGCAGTTCTTC. The chain uses TRBV19 and TRBJ2-1, with TRBD1 identical over 8 bases. The V gene end was trimmed by 3 bases and the J gene end by 8 bases; junction bases not matched to a gene: 9. Germline CDR1 and CDR2: LNHDA and SQIVND (reference sequence). The CDR3 runs 15 residues.

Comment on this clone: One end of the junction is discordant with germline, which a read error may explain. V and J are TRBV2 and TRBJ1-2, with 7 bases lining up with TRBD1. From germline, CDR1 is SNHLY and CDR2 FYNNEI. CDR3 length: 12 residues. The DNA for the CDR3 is TGTGCCAGCAGTACAGGGGCGGCGGGCTATACCTTC. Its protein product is CASSTGAAGYTF.

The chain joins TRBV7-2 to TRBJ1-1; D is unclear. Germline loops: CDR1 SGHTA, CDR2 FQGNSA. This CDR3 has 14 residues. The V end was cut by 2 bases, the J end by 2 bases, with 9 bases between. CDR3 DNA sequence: TGTGCCAGCAGCTTATTTTTGGCAAACACTGAAGCTTTCTTT. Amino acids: CASSLFLANTEAFF.

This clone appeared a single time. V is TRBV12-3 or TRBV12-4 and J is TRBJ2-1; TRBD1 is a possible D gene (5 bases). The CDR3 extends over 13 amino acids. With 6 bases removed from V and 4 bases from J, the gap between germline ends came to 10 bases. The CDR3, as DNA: TGTGCCAGCAGACGCCAGGGATACAATGAGCAGTTCTTC. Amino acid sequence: CASRRQGYNEQFF.

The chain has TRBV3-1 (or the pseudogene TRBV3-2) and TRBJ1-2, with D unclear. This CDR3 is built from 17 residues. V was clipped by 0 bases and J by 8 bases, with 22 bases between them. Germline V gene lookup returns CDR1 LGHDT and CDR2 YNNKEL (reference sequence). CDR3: CASSQDLWAGSRNGYTF. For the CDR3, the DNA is TGTGCCAGCAGCCAAGATTTATGGGCAGGCTCAAGGAACGGCTACACCTTC.

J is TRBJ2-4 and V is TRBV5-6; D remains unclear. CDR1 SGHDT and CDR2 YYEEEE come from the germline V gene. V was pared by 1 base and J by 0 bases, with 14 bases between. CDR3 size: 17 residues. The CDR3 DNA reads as TGTGCCAGCAGCTTGTATGACGGCAGACTAGCCAAAAACATTCAGTACTTC. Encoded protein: CASSLYDGRLAKNIQYF.

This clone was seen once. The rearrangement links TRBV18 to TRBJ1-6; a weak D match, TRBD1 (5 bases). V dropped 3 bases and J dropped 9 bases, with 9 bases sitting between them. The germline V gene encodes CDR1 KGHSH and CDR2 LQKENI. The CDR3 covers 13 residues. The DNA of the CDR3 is TGTGCCAGCTCACCGGACACCTCTTCACCCCTCCACTTT. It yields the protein CASSPDTSSPLHF.